These T cell receptor beta chains were read from a single sample in a study of T cell changes during pregnancy in multiple sclerosis. Here immunoSEQ multiplex PCR was the method, and the copy in TCRdb shows in-frame clones only, minus some. The sample includes 100,000 or so clones, roughly nine tenths of them seen just once. The material was peripheral blood, obtained in the second trimester of pregnancy. The source of these receptors is a female donor with multiple sclerosis, enrolled in a pregnancy study. Each CDR3 is given without its conserved first and last residue. The D gene is left open where the match is weak.

D gene,V gene,CDR3 length,J gene,CDR3 protein
.,TRBV30,10,TRBJ2-3,AWSDSTDTQY
TRBD1,TRBV6-1,12,TRBJ1-2,ASSGTGKGYGYT
TRBD2,TRBV10-3,13,TRBJ2-7,AISRTSGSSHEQY
TRBD1,TRBV2,14,TRBJ2-5,ASSLRDRDFRKTQY
.,TRBV27,13,TRBJ2-3,ASSYGGLVTDTQY
.,TRBV25-1,11,TRBJ2-7,ASSELVAYEQY
TRBD1,TRBV7-8,14,TRBJ1-3,ASSLETGGTGNTIY
TRBD1,TRBV18,14,TRBJ2-1,ASSNSGTGRRNEQF
.,TRBV7-9,12,TRBJ1-5,ASSLGYSNQPQH
TRBD1,TRBV18,15,TRBJ2-7,ASSPPDRQGVDYEQY
.,TRBV18,13,TRBJ1-5,ASSPSKGVGQPQH
.,TRBV7-9,12,TRBJ1-1,ASSYRQPNTEAF
TRBD2,TRBV28,11,TRBJ2-7,ASRPGTIHEQY
.,TRBV7-2,12,TRBJ1-1,ASSLPGEVTEAF
TRBD2,TRBV10-3,14,TRBJ2-3,AITSTSGSPADTQY
.,TRBV19,11,TRBJ2-2,ASSIDQAGELF
.,TRBV7-2,9,TRBJ1-2,ASWGRYGYT
.,TRBV30,11,TRBJ1-6,AWRGVTNSPLH
TRBD1,TRBV7-9,10,TRBJ1-2,ASSATGGGYT
TRBD2,TRBV15,11,TRBJ2-1,AAAAGGGNEQF
.,TRBV29-1,11,TRBJ2-7,SVEIGSTYEQY
.,TRBV7-2,12,TRBJ2-3,ASSLLTSTDTQY
.,TRBV18,14,TRBJ2-6,ASSPRSGSGANVLT
.,TRBV21-1,11,TRBJ1-3,ASALRAGNTIY
TRBD2,TRBV27,12,TRBJ2-1,ASRLAGTYNEQF
.,TRBV19,11,TRBJ1-2,ASNDAWRRAYT
TRBD1,TRBV7-6,13,TRBJ2-1,ASSIGTGLPNEQF
.,TRBV19,11,TRBJ1-4,ASSLGLQEKLF
.,TRBV7-6,13,TRBJ1-5,ASSLAGGGNQPQH
.,TRBV15,12,TRBJ2-5,ATSIRHTQETQY
.,TRBV6-5,11,TRBJ2-1,ASRVGGRDEQF
TRBD1,TRBV29-1,12,TRBJ2-7,SAAHRGLAYEQY
.,TRBV30,14,TRBJ1-4,AWTLGGAPTNEKLF
TRBD1,TRBV5-1,13,TRBJ1-2,ASSTRTGANYGYT
TRBD2,TRBV9,15,TRBJ2-3,ASSQSGTSGSSDTQY
.,TRBV11-2,12,TRBJ2-1,ASSLGRDFDEQF
TRBD2,TRBV9,14,TRBJ2-1,ASSVDPSGGHGKQF
TRBD2,TRBV5-4,14,TRBJ2-2,ASSPGLAVNTGELF
TRBD2,TRBV25-1,15,TRBJ2-3,ASSERASGRGTDTQY
TRBD1,TRBV4-1,15,TRBJ1-5,ASSQVGQGASNQPQH
TRBD1,TRBV6-4,13,TRBJ1-4,ASSPQQGASEKLF
TRBD1,TRBV9,12,TRBJ2-7,ASSERDSIYEQY
.,TRBV7-9,14,TRBJ2-7,ASSLERLAFSYEQY
.,TRBV6-1,12,TRBJ1-2,ASSDRGANYGYT
.,TRBV6-1,12,TRBJ1-3,ASMISGSLNTIY
TRBD1,TRBV4-1,14,TRBJ1-1,ASSQRQGEANTEAF
.,TRBV19,12,TRBJ1-2,ASTKLQGDYGYT
TRBD1,TRBV9,12,TRBJ2-2,ASSAGTGGWELF
.,TRBV5-4,9,TRBJ2-5,ASSVQETQY
TRBD2,TRBV5-1,15,TRBJ2-3,ASSLVGLAGVTDTQY
.,TRBV19,12,TRBJ2-1,ASSIDRLGQEQF
TRBD1,TRBV10-3,11,TRBJ2-7,AIRLSDRGEQY